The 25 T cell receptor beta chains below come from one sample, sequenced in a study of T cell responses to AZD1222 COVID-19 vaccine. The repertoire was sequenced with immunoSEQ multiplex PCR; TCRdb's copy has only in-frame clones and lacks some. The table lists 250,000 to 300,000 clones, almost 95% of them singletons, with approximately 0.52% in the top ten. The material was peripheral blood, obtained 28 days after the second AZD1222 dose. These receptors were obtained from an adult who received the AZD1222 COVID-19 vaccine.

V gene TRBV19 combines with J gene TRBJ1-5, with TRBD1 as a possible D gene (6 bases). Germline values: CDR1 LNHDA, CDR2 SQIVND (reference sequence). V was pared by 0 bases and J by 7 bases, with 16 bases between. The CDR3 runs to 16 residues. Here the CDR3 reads CASSIDLDGGRQPQHF. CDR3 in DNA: TGTGCCAGTAGTATAGATCTTGACGGGGGCAGACAGCCCCAGCATTTT.

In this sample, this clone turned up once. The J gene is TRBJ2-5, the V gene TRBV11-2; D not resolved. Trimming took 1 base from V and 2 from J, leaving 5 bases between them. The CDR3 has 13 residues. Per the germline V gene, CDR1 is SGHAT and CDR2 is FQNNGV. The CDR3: CASSLGPQETQYF. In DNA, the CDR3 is TGTGCCAGCAGCTTAGGGCCACAAGAGACCCAGTACTTC.

The CDR3 here is CASSPWGRGYEKLFF. The CDR3 DNA is TGTGCCAGCAGTCCATGGGGCAGGGGGTATGAAAAACTGTTTTTT. The V call is TRBV28, the J call TRBJ1-4; 7 bases map to TRBD1. The V gene's germline CDR1 is MDHEN and CDR2 SYDVKM. The V gene end was trimmed by 5 bases and the J gene end by 6 bases; junction bases not matched to a gene: 9. CDR3 length: 15 residues.

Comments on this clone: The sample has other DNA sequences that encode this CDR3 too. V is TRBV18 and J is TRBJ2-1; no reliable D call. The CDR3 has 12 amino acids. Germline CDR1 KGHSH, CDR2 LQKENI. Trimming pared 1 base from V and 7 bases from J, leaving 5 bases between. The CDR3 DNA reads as TGTGCCAGCTCACCACTCGGGAATGAGCAGTTCTTC. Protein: CASSPLGNEQFF.

The CDR3 nucleotides are TGTGCCAGTAGTGTCCTAGGTTCCTACAATGAGCAGTTCTTC. Protein: CASSVLGSYNEQFF. J is TRBJ2-1 and V is TRBV19; D is unresolved. The germline V gene has CDR1 LNHDA and CDR2 SQIVND (reference sequence). V lost 5 bases and J lost 1, with 9 bases in between. The CDR3 totals 14 residues.

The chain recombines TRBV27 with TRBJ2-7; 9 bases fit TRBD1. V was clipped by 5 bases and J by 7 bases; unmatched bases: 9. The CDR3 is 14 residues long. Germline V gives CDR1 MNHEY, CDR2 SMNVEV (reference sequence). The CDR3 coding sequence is TGTGCCAGCAGTACAAAACAGGGGGCGGGAGAGCAGTACTTC. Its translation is CASSTKQGAGEQYF.

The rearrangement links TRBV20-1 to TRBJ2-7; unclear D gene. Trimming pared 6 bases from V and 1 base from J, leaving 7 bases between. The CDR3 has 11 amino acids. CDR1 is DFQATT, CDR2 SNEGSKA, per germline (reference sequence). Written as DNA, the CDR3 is TGCAGTGCCTCGATATCCTACGAGCAGTACTTC. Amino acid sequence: CSASISYEQYF.

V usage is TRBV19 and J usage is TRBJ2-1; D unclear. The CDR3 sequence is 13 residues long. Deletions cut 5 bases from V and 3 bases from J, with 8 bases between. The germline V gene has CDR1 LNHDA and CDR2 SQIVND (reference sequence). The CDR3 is CASSLPFYNEQFF. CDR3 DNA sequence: TGTGCCAGTAGTCTCCCATTCTACAATGAGCAGTTCTTC.

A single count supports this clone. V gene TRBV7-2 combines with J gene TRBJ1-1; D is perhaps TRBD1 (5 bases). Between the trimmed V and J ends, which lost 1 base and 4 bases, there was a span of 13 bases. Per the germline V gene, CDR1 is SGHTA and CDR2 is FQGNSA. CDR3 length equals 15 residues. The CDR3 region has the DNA TGTGCCAGCAGCTTAGTCGGATGGGGGGGCACTGAAGCTTTCTTT. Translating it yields CASSLVGWGGTEAFF.

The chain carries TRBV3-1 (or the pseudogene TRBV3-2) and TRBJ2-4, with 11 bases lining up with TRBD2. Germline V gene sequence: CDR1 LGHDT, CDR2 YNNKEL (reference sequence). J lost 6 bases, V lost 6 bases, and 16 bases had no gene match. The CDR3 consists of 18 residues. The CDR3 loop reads CASSPSGTSGLRGNIQYF. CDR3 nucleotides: TGTGCCAGCAGTCCTTCCGGGACTAGCGGCCTTCGGGGAAACATTCAGTACTTC.

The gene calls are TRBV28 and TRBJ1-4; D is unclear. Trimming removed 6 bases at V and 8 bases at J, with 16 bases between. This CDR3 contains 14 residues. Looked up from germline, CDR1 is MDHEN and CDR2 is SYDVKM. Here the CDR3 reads CASSWSGVWEKLFF. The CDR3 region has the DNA TGTGCCAGCAGCTGGTCCGGGGTCTGGGAAAAACTGTTTTTT.

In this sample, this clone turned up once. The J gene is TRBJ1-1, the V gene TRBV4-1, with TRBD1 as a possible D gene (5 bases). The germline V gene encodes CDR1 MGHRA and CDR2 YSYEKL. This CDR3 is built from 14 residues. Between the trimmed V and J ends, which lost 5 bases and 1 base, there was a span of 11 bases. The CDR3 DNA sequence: TGCGCCAGCAGCTACCGACAGTGGAACACTGAAGCTTTCTTT. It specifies CASSYRQWNTEAFF.

The CDR3 loop is CASSEGLYLNEQYF. CDR3 DNA sequence: TGTGCCAGCAGTGAAGGACTATACTTGAACGAGCAGTACTTC. The chain joins TRBV6-1 to TRBJ2-7, with TRBD2 as a possible D gene (5 bases). This CDR3 spans 14 amino acids. V was trimmed by 1 base and J by 5 bases, leaving 12 bases between them. Per the germline V gene, CDR1 is MNHNS and CDR2 is SASEGT.

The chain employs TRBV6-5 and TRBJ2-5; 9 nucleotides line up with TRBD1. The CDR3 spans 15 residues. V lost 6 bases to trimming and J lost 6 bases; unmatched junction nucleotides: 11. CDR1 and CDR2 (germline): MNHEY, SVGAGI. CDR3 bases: TGTGCCAGCAGATCCGGGACAGGGTCAACCCAGACCCAGTACTTC. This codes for CASRSGTGSTQTQYF.

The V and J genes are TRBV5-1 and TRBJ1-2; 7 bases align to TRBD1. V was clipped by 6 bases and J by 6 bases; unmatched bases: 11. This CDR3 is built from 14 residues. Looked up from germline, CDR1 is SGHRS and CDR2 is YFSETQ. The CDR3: CASTIGTAGDGYTF. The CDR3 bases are TGCGCCAGCACGATAGGGACAGCGGGAGATGGCTACACCTTC.

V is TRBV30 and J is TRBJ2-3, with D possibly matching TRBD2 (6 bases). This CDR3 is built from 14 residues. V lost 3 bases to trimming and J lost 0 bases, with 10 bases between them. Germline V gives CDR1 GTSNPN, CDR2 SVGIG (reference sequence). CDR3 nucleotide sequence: TGTGCCTGGAGCCTAGCGTTGAGCACAGATACGCAGTATTTT. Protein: CAWSLALSTDTQYF.

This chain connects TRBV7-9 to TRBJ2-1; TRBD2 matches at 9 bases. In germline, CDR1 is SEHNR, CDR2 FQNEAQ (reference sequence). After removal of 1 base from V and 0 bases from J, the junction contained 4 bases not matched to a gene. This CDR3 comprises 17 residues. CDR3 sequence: CASSLVPAGGSYNEQFF. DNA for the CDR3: TGTGCCAGCAGCTTAGTCCCAGCGGGGGGCTCCTACAATGAGCAGTTCTTC.

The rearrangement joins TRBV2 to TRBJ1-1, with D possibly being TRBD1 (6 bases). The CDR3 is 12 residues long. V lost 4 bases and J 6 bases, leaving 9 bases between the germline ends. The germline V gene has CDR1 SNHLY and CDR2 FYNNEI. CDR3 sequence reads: CASSADSPEAFF. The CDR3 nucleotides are TGTGCCAGCAGTGCGGACAGCCCTGAAGCTTTCTTT.

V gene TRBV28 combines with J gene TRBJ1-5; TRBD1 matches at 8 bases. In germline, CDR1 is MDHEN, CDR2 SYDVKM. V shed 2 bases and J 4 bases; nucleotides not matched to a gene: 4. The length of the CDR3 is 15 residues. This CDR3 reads CASSLGQGANQPQHF. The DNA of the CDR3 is TGTGCCAGCAGTTTAGGGCAGGGGGCGAATCAGCCCCAGCATTTT.

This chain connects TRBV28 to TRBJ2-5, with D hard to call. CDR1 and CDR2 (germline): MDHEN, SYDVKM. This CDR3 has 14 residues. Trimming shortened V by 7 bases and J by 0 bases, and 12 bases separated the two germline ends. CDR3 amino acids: CASTASRYQETQYF. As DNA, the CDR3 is TGTGCCAGCACGGCCTCTCGGTACCAAGAGACCCAGTACTTC.

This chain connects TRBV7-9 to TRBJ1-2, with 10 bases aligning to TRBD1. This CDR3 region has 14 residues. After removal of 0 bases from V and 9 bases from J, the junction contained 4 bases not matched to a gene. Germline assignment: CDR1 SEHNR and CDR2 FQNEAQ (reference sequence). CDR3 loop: CASSLAGQGPSYTF. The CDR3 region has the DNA TGTGCCAGCAGCTTAGCGGGACAGGGGCCAAGCTACACCTTC. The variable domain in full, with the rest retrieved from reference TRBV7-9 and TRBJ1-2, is DTGVSQNPRHKITKRGQNVTFRCDPISEHNRLYWYRQTLGQGPEFLTYFQNEAQLEKSRLLSDRFSAERPKGSFSTLEIQRTEQGDSAMYLCASSLAGQGPSYTFGSGTRLTVV.

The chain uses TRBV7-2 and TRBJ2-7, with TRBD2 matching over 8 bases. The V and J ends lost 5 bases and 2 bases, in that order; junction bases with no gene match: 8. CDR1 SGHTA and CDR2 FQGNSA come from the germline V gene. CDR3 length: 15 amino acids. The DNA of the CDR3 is TGTGCCAGCAGCCCCCGGCGGGAGGCAACCTACGAGCAGTACTTC. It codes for CASSPRREATYEQYF. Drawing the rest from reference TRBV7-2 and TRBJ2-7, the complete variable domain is GAGVSQSPSNKVTEKGKDVELRCDPISGHTALYWYRQSLGQGLEFLIYFQGNSAPDKSGLPSDRFSAERTGGSVSTLTIQRTQQEDSAVYLCASSPRREATYEQYFGPGTRLTVT.

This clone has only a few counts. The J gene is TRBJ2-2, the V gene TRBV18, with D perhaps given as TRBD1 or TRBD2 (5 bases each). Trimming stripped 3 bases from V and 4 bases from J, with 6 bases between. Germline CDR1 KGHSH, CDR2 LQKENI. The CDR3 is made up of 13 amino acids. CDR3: CASSPGVTGELFF. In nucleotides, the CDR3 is TGTGCCAGCTCACCGGGGGTCACCGGGGAGCTGTTTTTT.

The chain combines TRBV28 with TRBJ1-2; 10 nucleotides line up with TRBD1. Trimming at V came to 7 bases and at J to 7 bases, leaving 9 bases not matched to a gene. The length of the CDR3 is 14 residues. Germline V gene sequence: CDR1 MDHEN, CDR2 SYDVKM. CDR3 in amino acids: CASTSPGQGLGYTF. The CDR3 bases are TGTGCCAGCACCTCCCCGGGACAGGGGCTTGGCTACACCTTC.

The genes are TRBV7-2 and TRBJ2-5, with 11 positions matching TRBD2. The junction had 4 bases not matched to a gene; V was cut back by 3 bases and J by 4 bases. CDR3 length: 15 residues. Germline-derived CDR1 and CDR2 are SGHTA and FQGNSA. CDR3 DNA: TGTGCCAGCAGCTTTAGCGGGGGGGCGGGAGAGACCCAGTACTTC. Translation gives CASSFSGGAGETQYF.